Here is one TCR beta chain with its context. Assay: immunoSEQ multiplex PCR; the TCRdb copy retains only in-frame clones and omits some. Of over 40,000 clones in the sample, around 80% were seen once. The CDR3 runs 18 residues. This sample is part of a study of early stage breast cancer tumors. On the study more broadly: ER+/PR+/HER2- status applied to about 70% of the 16 invasive breast tumors. Average read coverage per sample was 7.5 to 10-fold.

This TCR was recovered from a person aged 40 to 49 with breast cancer. V and J are TRBV21-1 and TRBJ2-2. TRBV21-1 is termed a pseudogene. The specimen was blood. The chain's CDR3 is CASSKDKPGARGTGELFF. CDR3 sequence (DNA): TGTGCCAGCAGCAAAGACAAACCCGGGGCACGGGGCACCGGGGAGCTGTTTTTT.